This T cell receptor (beta chain) was captured in a study of blood T cell repertoires in COVID-19. In the study overall: The origin of the acute and convalescent COVID-19 samples was the United States, Italy and Spain.

Germline V CDR1 and CDR2: SQVTM, ANQGSEA. There are 12 residues in the CDR3. Germline trimming cut 4 bases from V and 4 bases from J; bases unmatched to any gene: 2. In its sample, this clone was seen once. Original analysis: Nucleated cell number was recorded as an estimate derived from reference gene primer amplification. The protocol was immunoSEQ multiplex PCR, while the TCRdb copy is restricted to in-frame clones and leaves out a portion. The V and J calls and clone size are taken from that table; D and trimming were inferred from the DNA. Among approximately 290,000 clones, roughly nine tenths were seen once, and the ten largest hold roughly 2.3%.

Input material: peripheral blood. The V gene is TRBV29-1, the J gene TRBJ2-7; the match to TRBD2 covers 9 bases. This clonotype was obtained from a woman in her twenties or thirties with COVID-19, enrolled during active disease. The CDR3 region has the DNA TGCAGCGTTGTGGCGGGAGGGTACGAGCAGTACTTC. It translates to CSVVAGGYEQYF.